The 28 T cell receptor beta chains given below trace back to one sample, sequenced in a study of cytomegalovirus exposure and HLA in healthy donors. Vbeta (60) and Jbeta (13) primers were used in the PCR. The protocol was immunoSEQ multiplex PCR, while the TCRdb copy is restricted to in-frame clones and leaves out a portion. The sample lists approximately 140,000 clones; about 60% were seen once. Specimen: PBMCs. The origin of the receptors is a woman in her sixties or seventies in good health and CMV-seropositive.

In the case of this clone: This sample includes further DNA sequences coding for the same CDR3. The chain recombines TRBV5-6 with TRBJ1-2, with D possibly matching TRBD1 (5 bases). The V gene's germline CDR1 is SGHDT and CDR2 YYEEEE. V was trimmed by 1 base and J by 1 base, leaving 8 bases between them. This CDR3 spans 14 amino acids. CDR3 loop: CASSLKGLNYGYTF. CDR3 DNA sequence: TGTGCCAGCAGCTTGAAGGGACTTAACTATGGCTACACCTTC.

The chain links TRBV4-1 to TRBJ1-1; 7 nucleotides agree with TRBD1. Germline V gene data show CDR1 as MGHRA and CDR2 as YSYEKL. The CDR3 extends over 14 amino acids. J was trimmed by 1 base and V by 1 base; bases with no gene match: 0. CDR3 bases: TGCGCCAGCAGCCAAGGGGACAGGAACACTGAAGCTTTCTTT. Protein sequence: CASSQGDRNTEAFF.

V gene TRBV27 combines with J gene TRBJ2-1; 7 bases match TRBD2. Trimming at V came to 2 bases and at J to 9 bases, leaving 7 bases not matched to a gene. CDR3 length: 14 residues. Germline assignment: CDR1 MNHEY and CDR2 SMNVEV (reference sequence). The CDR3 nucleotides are TGTGCCAGCAGTTTAGGGACTACTTGGGGTGAGCAGTTCTTC. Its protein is CASSLGTTWGEQFF.

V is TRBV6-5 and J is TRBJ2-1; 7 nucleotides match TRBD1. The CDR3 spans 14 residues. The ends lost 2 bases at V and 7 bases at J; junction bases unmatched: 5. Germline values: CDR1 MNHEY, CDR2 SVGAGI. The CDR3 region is CASSYDIQGNEQFF. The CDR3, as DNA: TGTGCCAGCAGTTACGATATACAGGGGAATGAGCAGTTCTTC.

The CDR3 DNA is TGCAGCGTTGCGGGAGCGGGGGCGCCCAATGAGCAGTTCTTC. Translated: CSVAGAGAPNEQFF. The chain is built from TRBV29-1 and TRBJ2-1; 8 bases align to TRBD2. The CDR3 is made up of 14 amino acids. The V gene end was trimmed by 4 bases and the J gene end by 6 bases; junction bases not matched to a gene: 8. The V gene's germline CDR1 is SQVTM and CDR2 ANQGSEA.

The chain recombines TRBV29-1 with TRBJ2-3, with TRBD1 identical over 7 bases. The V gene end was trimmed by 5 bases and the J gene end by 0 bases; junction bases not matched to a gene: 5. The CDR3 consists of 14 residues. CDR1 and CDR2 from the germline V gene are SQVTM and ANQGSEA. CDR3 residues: CSVLGQSSTDTQYF. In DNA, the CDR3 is TGCAGCGTTCTGGGACAGTCTAGCACAGATACGCAGTATTTT.

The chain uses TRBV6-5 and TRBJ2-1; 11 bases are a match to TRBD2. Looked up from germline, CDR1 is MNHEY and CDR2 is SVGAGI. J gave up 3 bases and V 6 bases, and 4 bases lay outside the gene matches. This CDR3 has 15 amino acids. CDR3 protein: CASRRLAGFYNEQFF. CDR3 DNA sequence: TGTGCCAGCAGAAGACTAGCGGGGTTCTACAATGAGCAGTTCTTC.

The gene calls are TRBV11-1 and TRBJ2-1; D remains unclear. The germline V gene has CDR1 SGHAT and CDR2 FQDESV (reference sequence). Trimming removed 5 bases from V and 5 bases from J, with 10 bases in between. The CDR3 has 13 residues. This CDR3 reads CASSEDRNNEQFF. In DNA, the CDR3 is TGTGCCAGCAGCGAGGATAGAAACAATGAGCAGTTCTTC.

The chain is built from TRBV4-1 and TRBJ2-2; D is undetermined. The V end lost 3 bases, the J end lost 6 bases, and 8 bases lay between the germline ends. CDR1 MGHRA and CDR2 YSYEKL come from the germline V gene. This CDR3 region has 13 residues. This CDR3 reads CASSQQDAGELFF. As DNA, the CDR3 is TGCGCCAGCAGCCAGCAGGATGCCGGGGAGCTGTTTTTT.

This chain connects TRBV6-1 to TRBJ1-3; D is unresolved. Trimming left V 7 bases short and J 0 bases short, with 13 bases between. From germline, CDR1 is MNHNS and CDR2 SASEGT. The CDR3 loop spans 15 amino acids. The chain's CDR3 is CASTQQSSSGNTIYF. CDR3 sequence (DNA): TGTGCCAGCACTCAACAATCTAGCTCTGGAAACACCATATATTTT.

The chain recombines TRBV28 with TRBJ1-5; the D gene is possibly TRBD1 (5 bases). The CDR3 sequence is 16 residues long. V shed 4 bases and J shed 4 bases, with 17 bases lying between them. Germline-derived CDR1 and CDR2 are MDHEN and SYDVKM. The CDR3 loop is CASSSITWTRNQPQHF. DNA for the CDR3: TGTGCCAGCAGTTCCATCACCTGGACACGGAATCAGCCCCAGCATTTT.

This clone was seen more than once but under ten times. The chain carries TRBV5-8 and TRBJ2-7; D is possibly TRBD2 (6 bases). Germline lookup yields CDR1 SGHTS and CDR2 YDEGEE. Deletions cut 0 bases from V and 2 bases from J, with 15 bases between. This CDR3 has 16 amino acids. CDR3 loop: CASSLAWGGTAYEQYF. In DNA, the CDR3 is TGTGCCAGCAGCTTGGCCTGGGGCGGGACCGCCTACGAGCAGTACTTC.

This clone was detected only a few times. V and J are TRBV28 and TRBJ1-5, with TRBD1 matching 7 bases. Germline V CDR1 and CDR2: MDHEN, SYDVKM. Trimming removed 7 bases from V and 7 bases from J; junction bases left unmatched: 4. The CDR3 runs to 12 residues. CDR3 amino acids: CASNEQGQPQHF. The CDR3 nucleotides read TGTGCCAGCAATGAACAGGGGCAGCCCCAGCATTTT.

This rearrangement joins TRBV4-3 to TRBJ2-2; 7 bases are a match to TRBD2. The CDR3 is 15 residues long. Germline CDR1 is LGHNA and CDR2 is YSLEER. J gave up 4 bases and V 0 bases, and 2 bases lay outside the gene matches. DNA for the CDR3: TGCGCCAGCAGCCAAGAGGGAGGGACCACCGGGGAGCTGTTTTTT. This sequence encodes CASSQEGGTTGELFF.

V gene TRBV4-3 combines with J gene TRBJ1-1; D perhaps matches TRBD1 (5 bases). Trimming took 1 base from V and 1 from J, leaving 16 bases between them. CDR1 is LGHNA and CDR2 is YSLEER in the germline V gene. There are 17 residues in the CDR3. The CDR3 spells CASSQAGVGNGNTEAFF. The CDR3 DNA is TGCGCCAGCAGCCAAGCGGGGGTCGGGAACGGGAACACTGAAGCTTTCTTT.

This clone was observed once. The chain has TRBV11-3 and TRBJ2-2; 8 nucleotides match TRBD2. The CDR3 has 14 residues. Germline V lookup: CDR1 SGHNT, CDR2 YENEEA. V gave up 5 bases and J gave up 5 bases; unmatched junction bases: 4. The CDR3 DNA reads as TGTGCCAGCAGCACGGGAGGGAGAACCGGGGAGCTGTTTTTT. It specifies CASSTGGRTGELFF.

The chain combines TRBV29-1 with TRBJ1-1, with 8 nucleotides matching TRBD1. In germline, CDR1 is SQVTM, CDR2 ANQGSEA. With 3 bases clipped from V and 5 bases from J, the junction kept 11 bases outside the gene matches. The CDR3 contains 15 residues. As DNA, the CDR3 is TGCAGCGTTGAGGAAACGGGACAGGCTTGGACTGAAGCTTTCTTT. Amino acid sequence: CSVEETGQAWTEAFF.

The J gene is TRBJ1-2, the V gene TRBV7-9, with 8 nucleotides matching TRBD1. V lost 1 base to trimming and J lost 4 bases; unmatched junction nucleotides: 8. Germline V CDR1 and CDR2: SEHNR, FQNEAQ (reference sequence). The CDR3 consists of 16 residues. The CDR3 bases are TGTGCCAGCAGCTTAGGGACAGGGAAGGCTCGCTATGGCTACACCTTC. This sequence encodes CASSLGTGKARYGYTF. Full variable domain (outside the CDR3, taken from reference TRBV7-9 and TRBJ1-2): DTGVSQNPRHKITKRGQNVTFRCDPISEHNRLYWYRQTLGQGPEFLTYFQNEAQLEKSRLLSDRFSAERPKGSFSTLEIQRTEQGDSAMYLCASSLGTGKARYGYTFGSGTRLTVV.

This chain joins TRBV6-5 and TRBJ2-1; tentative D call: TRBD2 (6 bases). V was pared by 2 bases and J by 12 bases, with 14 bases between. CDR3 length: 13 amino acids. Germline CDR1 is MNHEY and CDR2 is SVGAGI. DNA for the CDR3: TGTGCCAGCAGTTACGAGAGACTAGTGGGGCAGTTCTTC. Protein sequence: CASSYERLVGQFF.

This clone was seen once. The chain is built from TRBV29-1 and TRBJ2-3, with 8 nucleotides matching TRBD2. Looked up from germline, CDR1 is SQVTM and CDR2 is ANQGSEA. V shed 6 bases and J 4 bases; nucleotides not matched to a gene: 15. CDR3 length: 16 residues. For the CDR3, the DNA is TGCAGCGTCCTTGGTCCGTGGGGACTAGTGGCAGATACGCAGTATTTT. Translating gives CSVLGPWGLVADTQYF.

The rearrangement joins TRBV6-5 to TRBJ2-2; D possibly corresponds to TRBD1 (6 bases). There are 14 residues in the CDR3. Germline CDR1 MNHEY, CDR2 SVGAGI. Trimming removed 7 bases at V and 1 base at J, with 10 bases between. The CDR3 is CASTMDRNTGELFF. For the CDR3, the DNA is TGTGCCAGCACAATGGACAGGAACACCGGGGAGCTGTTTTTT.

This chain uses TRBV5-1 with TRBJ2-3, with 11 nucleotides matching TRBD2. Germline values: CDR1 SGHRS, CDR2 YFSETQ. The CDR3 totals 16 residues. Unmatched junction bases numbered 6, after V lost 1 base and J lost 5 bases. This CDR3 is CASSLPTSGNQDTQYF. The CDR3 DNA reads TGCGCCAGCAGCTTGCCGACTAGCGGGAATCAAGATACGCAGTATTTT.

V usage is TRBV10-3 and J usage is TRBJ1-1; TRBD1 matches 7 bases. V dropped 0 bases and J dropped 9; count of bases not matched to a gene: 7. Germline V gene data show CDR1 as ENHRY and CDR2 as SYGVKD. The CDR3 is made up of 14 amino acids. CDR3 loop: CAISESGGIRKAFF. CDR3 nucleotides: TGTGCCATCAGTGAGTCAGGGGGCATCAGGAAAGCTTTCTTT.

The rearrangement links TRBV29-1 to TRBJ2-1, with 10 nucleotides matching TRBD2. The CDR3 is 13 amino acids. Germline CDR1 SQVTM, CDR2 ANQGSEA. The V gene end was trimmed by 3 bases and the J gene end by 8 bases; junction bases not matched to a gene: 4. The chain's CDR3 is CSVEASGSDEQFF. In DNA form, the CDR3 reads TGCAGCGTTGAGGCTAGCGGGAGTGATGAGCAGTTCTTC.

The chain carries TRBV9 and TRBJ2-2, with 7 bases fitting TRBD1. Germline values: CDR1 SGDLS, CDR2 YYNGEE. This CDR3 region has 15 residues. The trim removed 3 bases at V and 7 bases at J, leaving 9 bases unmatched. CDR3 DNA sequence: TGTGCCAGCAGCGCCGGGACAGAATGGGGCGGGGAGCTGTTTTTT. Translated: CASSAGTEWGGELFF.

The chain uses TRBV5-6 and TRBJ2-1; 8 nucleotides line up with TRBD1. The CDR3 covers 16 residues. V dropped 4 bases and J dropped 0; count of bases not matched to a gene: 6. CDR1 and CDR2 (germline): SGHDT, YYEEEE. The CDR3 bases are TGTGCCAGCAGCCGACAGGGGACGAGCTCCTACAATGAGCAGTTCTTC. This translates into CASSRQGTSSYNEQFF.

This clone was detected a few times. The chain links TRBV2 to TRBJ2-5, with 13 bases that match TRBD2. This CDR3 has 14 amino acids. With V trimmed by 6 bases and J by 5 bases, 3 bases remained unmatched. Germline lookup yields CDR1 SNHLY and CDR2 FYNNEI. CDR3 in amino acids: CASRETSGRETQYF. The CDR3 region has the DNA TGTGCCAGCAGGGAGACTAGCGGGAGGGAGACCCAGTACTTC.

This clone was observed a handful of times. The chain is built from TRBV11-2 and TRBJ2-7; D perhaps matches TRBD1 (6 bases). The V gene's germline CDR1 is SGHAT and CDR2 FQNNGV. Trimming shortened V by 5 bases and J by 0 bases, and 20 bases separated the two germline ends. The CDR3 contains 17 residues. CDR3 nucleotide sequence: TGTGCCAGCAGCCCCATCACCGGGACAAGAAGCTCCTACGAGCAGTACTTC. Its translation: CASSPITGTRSSYEQYF.